The 13 T cell receptor beta chains presented below share a single source sample, sequenced in a study of T cell responses to AZD1222 COVID-19 vaccine. The method was immunoSEQ multiplex PCR; TCRdb's version includes in-frame clones alone and lacks a portion of them. Here the sample spans around 150,000 clones, 90% being singletons. The sample here was peripheral blood, taken on day 0 of AZD1222 vaccination. The receptor source for this set is an adult in good health.

This chain joins TRBV7-9 and TRBJ2-1, with a possible D match to TRBD2 (5 bases). The CDR3 sequence is 16 residues long. Germline loops: CDR1 SEHNR, CDR2 FQNEAQ (reference sequence). Trimming left V 7 bases short and J 2 bases short, with 18 bases between. This CDR3 is CASTLLGSGPYNEQFF. The CDR3 bases are TGTGCCAGCACCCTCCTGGGCAGCGGCCCCTACAATGAGCAGTTCTTC.

The V gene is TRBV30, the J gene TRBJ2-6; D uncertain. The V and J ends lost 4 bases and 5 bases respectively, with 9 bases between them. CDR3 length: 13 amino acids. Per germline, CDR1 GTSNPN and CDR2 SVGIG (reference sequence). The CDR3: CAWNRARANVLTF. The CDR3 DNA reads as TGTGCCTGGAACCGGGCCCGGGCCAACGTCCTGACTTTC.

The chain combines TRBV4-1 with TRBJ1-4, with D perhaps matching TRBD1 (5 bases). Trimming took 0 bases from V and 8 from J, leaving 13 bases between them. The germline gives CDR1 MGHRA, CDR2 YSYEKL. This CDR3 contains 15 residues. The CDR3 DNA is TGCGCCAGCAGCCAAGATATGGGGGGGGTAGAAAAACTGTTTTTT. This gives the protein CASSQDMGGVEKLFF.

The chain carries TRBV4-3 and TRBJ1-2; D might be TRBD1 (6 bases). The CDR3 spans 15 residues. The germline CDR1 and CDR2 sequences are LGHNA and YSLEER. V lost 3 bases and J lost 2, with 13 bases in between. The CDR3 region has the DNA TGCGCCAGCAGCCACCTCGGGACATCCAACTATGGCTACACCTTC. Translation: CASSHLGTSNYGYTF.

Only one count was recorded for this clone. V and J are TRBV3-1 (or the pseudogene TRBV3-2) and TRBJ2-2; D unresolved. The CDR3 is made up of 14 amino acids. V lost 4 bases to trimming and J lost 2 bases, with 8 bases between them. Germline CDR1 is LGHDT and CDR2 is YNNKEL (reference sequence). The DNA of the CDR3 is TGTGCCAGCAGCCTAAACACCAACACCGGGGAGCTGTTTTTT. Protein sequence: CASSLNTNTGELFF.

V is TRBV7-2 and J is TRBJ2-7, with D unresolved. V lost 4 bases to trimming and J lost 3 bases, with 13 bases between them. CDR1 SGHTA and CDR2 FQGNSA come from the germline V gene. CDR3 length: 14 residues. The CDR3 sequence is CASSSGRTIYEQYF. The CDR3 nucleotides are TGTGCCAGCAGCTCAGGACGGACGATCTACGAGCAGTACTTC. The entire variable domain, with the rest obtained from reference TRBV7-2 and TRBJ2-7, is as follows: GAGVSQSPSNKVTEKGKDVELRCDPISGHTALYWYRQSLGQGLEFLIYFQGNSAPDKSGLPSDRFSAERTGGSVSTLTIQRTQQEDSAVYLCASSSGRTIYEQYFGPGTRLTVT.

V and J are TRBV9 and TRBJ2-3; weak D call: TRBD2 (5 bases). This CDR3 is built from 16 residues. The germline V gene has CDR1 SGDLS and CDR2 YYNGEE. V lost 7 bases, J lost 1 base, and 19 bases lay in between. The CDR3 loop is CASAPDGAGRTDTQYF. As DNA, the CDR3 is TGTGCCAGCGCCCCGGATGGTGCGGGCCGCACAGATACGCAGTATTTT.

This clone has only one observation. The J gene is TRBJ2-1, the V gene TRBV24-1; weak D call: TRBD2 (6 bases). The CDR3 consists of 13 residues. Germline V gene lookup returns CDR1 KGHDR and CDR2 SFDVKD. The V end lost 9 bases, the J end lost 6 bases, and 14 bases lay between the germline ends. Here the CDR3 DNA reads TGTGCCACCTCGTGGGGGGTGGGCAATGAGCAGTTCTTC. Its translation is CATSWGVGNEQFF.

This clone appeared a single time. The chain uses TRBV3-1 (or the pseudogene TRBV3-2) and TRBJ1-2; 9 bases fit TRBD1. V was clipped by 0 bases and J by 7 bases; unmatched bases: 9. The CDR3 sequence is 16 residues long. Per germline, CDR1 LGHDT and CDR2 YNNKEL (reference sequence). CDR3 in amino acids: CASSQEALRDRAGYTF. CDR3 DNA sequence: TGTGCCAGCAGCCAAGAGGCCTTGAGGGACAGGGCTGGCTACACCTTC.

This clone showed up just once. This chain joins TRBV9 and TRBJ2-5; the match to TRBD2 covers 12 bases. CDR3 length: 19 residues. CDR1 is SGDLS, CDR2 YYNGEE, per germline. V trimming: 0 bases; J trimming: 6 bases; junction bases outside the gene matches: 15. In nucleotides, the CDR3 is TGTGCCAGCAGCGTAGGTCTAGCGGGAGGGTCGGGTATCGGGAAGACCCAGTACTTC. It translates to CASSVGLAGGSGIGKTQYF.

J is TRBJ1-3 and V is TRBV5-1, with TRBD1 identical over 10 bases. Trimming cost V 1 base and J 4 bases; bases outside gene matches: 8. The CDR3 runs 17 residues. Germline lookup yields CDR1 SGHRS and CDR2 YFSETQ. The CDR3 DNA sequence: TGCGCCAGCAGCTTGCGCGAGACAGGGGGCGAGGGAAACACCATATATTTT. Residues: CASSLRETGGEGNTIYF. Drawing the rest from reference TRBV5-1 and TRBJ1-3, the complete variable domain is KAGVTQTPRYLIKTRGQQVTLSCSPISGHRSVSWYQQTPGQGLQFLFEYFSETQRNKGNFPGRFSGRQFSNSRSEMNVSTLELGDSALYLCASSLRETGGEGNTIYFGEGSWLTVV.

The V and J genes are TRBV5-1 and TRBJ1-5; D gene unclear. Germline lookup yields CDR1 SGHRS and CDR2 YFSETQ. With 2 bases removed from V and 1 base from J, the gap between germline ends came to 7 bases. There are 14 residues in the CDR3. CDR3 residues: CASSFMGSNQPQHF. The CDR3 bases are TGCGCCAGCAGCTTTATGGGGAGCAATCAGCCCCAGCATTTT.

This clone was seen a handful of times. The chain recombines TRBV6-5 with TRBJ2-1; a possible D gene is TRBD1 (6 bases). The germline CDR1 and CDR2 sequences are MNHEY and SVGAGI. This CDR3 has 15 amino acids. Trimming removed 5 bases at V and 0 bases at J, with 11 bases between. CDR3 sequence (DNA): TGTGCCAGCAGTCTGGGACATGGCTCCTACAATGAGCAGTTCTTC. It is translated as CASSLGHGSYNEQFF.